Below, 10 T cell receptor beta chains from the same sample are listed, as sequenced in a study of CD8 T cells in Susac syndrome. With random hexamers, reverse transcription was performed on about 0.5 to 1 ug of RNA. A single record per CDR3 protein comes from TCRdb applying MiXCR to the immunoSEQ multiplex PCR reads. Altogether fewer than 200,000 distinct CDR3 sequences are present, roughly 92% being singletons, with the ten largest covering 0.09% to 0.12%. Source material: CD4+ T cells from PBMCs. These receptors were collected from a human donor in good health.

The V call is TRBV12-3 or TRBV12-4, the J call TRBJ1-5; D is unclear. Trimming took 3 bases from V and 4 from J, leaving 7 bases between them. The CDR3 spans 13 residues. In DNA form, the CDR3 reads TGTGCCAGCAGTTTTCCGGGGAATCAGCCCCAGCATTTT. Its protein product is CASSFPGNQPQHF.

The chain carries TRBV5-1 and TRBJ2-1, with TRBD1 matching over 8 bases. CDR3 size: 15 residues. After removal of 4 bases from V and 6 bases from J, the junction contained 9 bases not matched to a gene. Germline V gene sequence: CDR1 SGHRS, CDR2 YFSETQ. The CDR3 coding sequence is TGCGCCAGCAGCCCAGCCGGGACAGGCATCAATGAGCAGTTCTTC. This sequence encodes CASSPAGTGINEQFF.

The genes are TRBV28 and TRBJ2-3; the D gene is possibly TRBD2 (5 bases). Trimming stripped 3 bases from V and 5 bases from J, with 9 bases between. Germline V gene data show CDR1 as MDHEN and CDR2 as SYDVKM. This CDR3 is built from 13 residues. The DNA for the CDR3 is TGTGCCAGCAGTTTCCTCGCGGGAGATACGCAGTATTTT. It is translated as CASSFLAGDTQYF.

This clonotype was detected only a few times. V and J are TRBV6-1 and TRBJ1-3, with a weak D call TRBD1 (5 bases). V was clipped by 7 bases and J by 4 bases, with 14 bases between them. Germline-derived CDR1 and CDR2 are MNHNS and SASEGT. CDR3 length: 14 amino acids. Written as DNA, the CDR3 is TGTGCCAGCATTCAGAGAGGGGCCGGAAACACCATATATTTT. Protein sequence: CASIQRGAGNTIYF.

The chain uses TRBV5-1 and TRBJ1-6; 10 bases line up with TRBD1. V lost 3 bases and J lost 7; bases outside the gene matches: 4. This CDR3 comprises 15 residues. Germline V gene lookup returns CDR1 SGHRS and CDR2 YFSETQ. Here the CDR3 DNA reads TGCGCCAGCAGCTCCCTGACAGGGGGCAATTCACCCCTCCACTTT. Encoded protein: CASSSLTGGNSPLHF.

J is TRBJ2-3 and V is TRBV7-2, with 7 bases lining up with TRBD2. The CDR3 is made up of 13 amino acids. The germline V gene has CDR1 SGHTA and CDR2 FQGNSA. The trim removed 6 bases at V and 4 bases at J, leaving 4 bases unmatched. The DNA for the CDR3 is TGTGCCAGCAGTAGGGAGGGCCCAGATACGCAGTATTTT. Translating it yields CASSREGPDTQYF.

The CDR3 loop reads CASSAAGTGFGYTF. CDR3 nucleotide sequence: TGTGCCAGCAGTGCCGCCGGGACAGGGTTCGGCTACACCTTC. This chain uses TRBV25-1 with TRBJ1-2, with 9 positions matching TRBD1. Germline V gene sequence: CDR1 MGHDK, CDR2 SYGVNS. The CDR3 sequence is 14 residues long. J was trimmed by 8 bases and V by 4 bases; bases with no gene match: 8.

This rearrangement joins TRBV28 to TRBJ2-1, with 15 bases that match TRBD2. V lost 5 bases, J lost 3 bases, and 5 bases stayed unmatched. Germline V gives CDR1 MDHEN, CDR2 SYDVKM. The CDR3 is 17 amino acids. The CDR3, as DNA: TGTGCCAGCAGTCCCCCGGGACTAGCGGGGGGCTACAATGAGCAGTTCTTC. Its translation is CASSPPGLAGGYNEQFF.

The rearrangement joins TRBV5-1 to TRBJ1-1; D remains ambiguous. Trimming pared 4 bases from V and 0 bases from J, leaving 13 bases between. There are 15 residues in the CDR3. Germline CDR1 SGHRS, CDR2 YFSETQ. In nucleotides, the CDR3 is TGCGCCAGCAGCCGTGGCCTACAGTTGAACACTGAAGCTTTCTTT. The encoded protein is CASSRGLQLNTEAFF.

The chain has TRBV7-9 and TRBJ2-5; 13 nucleotides line up with TRBD2. The germline V gene has CDR1 SEHNR and CDR2 FQNEAQ (reference sequence). The CDR3 covers 17 residues. Unmatched junction bases numbered 10, after V lost 5 bases and J lost 4 bases. The CDR3 DNA is TGTGCCAGCAGCCAAGACCGACTAGCGGGGGGAGGAGAGACCCAGTACTTC. It translates to CASSQDRLAGGGETQYF.